The next 27 T cell receptor beta chains were all read from a single sample in a study of graft-versus-host responses after intestinal transplantation. Their antigens remain unidentified. Clones were sequenced by immunoSEQ multiplex PCR, and TCRdb holds only the in-frame ones, with some missing. The sample lists approximately 99,000 clones, 90% to 95% occurring once. This sample comprised unstimulated CD4+ T cells sorted from spleen or lymph node cells, obtained before transplant. The receptor set was obtained from a human donor who was the organ donor for an intestinal transplant.

J is TRBJ2-7 and V is TRBV4-2; 12 bases are a match to TRBD2. CDR3 length: 14 residues. Losses at the gene ends were 7 bases for V and 7 bases for J; bases not matched to a gene: 8. In germline, CDR1 is LGHNA, CDR2 YNFKEQ. As DNA, the CDR3 is TGTGCCAGCACGGCTAGCGGGGGGGCGCGGGAGCAGTACTTC. It is translated as CASTASGGAREQYF.

This chain uses TRBV4-2 with TRBJ1-2, with D perhaps TRBD1 (5 bases). CDR1 LGHNA and CDR2 YNFKEQ come from the germline V gene. This CDR3 is built from 14 residues. With 3 bases removed from V and 4 bases from J, the gap between germline ends came to 12 bases. The DNA for the CDR3 is TGTGCCAGCAGCCAGATACAGGCCCTCTATGGCTACACCTTC. Its protein is CASSQIQALYGYTF.

The rearrangement uses TRBV6-1 and TRBJ2-7, with TRBD2 as a possible D gene (6 bases). Trimming stripped 6 bases from V and 0 bases from J, with 15 bases between. The CDR3 loop spans 15 amino acids. CDR1 and CDR2 (germline): MNHNS, SASEGT. The CDR3 spells CASSLRDSLSYEQYF. The CDR3 region has the DNA TGTGCCAGCAGCCTCCGGGACTCCCTCTCCTACGAGCAGTACTTC.

The genes are TRBV4-3 and TRBJ1-6; 8 bases fit TRBD1. Per the germline V gene, CDR1 is LGHNA and CDR2 is YSLEER. The J segment lost 11 bases and the V segment lost 0 bases, leaving 6 bases of the junction unmatched. The CDR3 runs 15 residues. CDR3: CASSQDGTGSTPLHF. The CDR3 nucleotides read TGCGCCAGCAGCCAAGACGGGACAGGCTCAACACCCCTCCACTTT.

The gene calls are TRBV28 and TRBJ1-5; possibly TRBD1 for D (6 bases). The CDR3 is 15 residues long. Trimming pared 2 bases from V and 9 bases from J, leaving 17 bases between. Germline lookup yields CDR1 MDHEN and CDR2 SYDVKM. The CDR3 nucleotides are TGTGCCAGCAGTTTACGGCAGGGGTTGTCCACGCCCCAGCATTTT. As protein: CASSLRQGLSTPQHF.

V gene TRBV30 combines with J gene TRBJ1-4; D perhaps matches TRBD1 (6 bases). There are 13 residues in the CDR3. CDR1 GTSNPN and CDR2 SVGIG come from the germline V gene (reference sequence). V lost 5 bases, J lost 8 bases, and 15 bases lay in between. The CDR3 sequence is CAWRPQGGEKLFF. As DNA, the CDR3 is TGTGCCTGGCGCCCCCAAGGGGGAGAAAAACTGTTTTTT.

This rearrangement joins TRBV4-2 to TRBJ1-2; D is perhaps TRBD1 (6 bases). This CDR3 has 15 residues. V lost 1 base to trimming and J lost 1 base, with 10 bases between them. CDR1 and CDR2 from the germline V gene are LGHNA and YNFKEQ. The CDR3 loop reads CASSQAGQSNYGYTF. CDR3 nucleotides: TGTGCCAGCAGCCAAGCAGGACAGAGTAACTATGGCTACACCTTC.

This rearrangement joins TRBV15 to TRBJ1-6; possibly TRBD1 for D (5 bases). This CDR3 comprises 14 residues. Trimming left V 0 bases short and J 9 bases short, with 9 bases between. Germline lookup yields CDR1 LNHNV and CDR2 YYDKDF (reference sequence). CDR3 loop: CATSRDLGGSPLHF. CDR3 bases: TGTGCCACCAGCAGAGATTTGGGGGGTTCACCCCTCCACTTT.

V is TRBV6-1 and J is TRBJ1-2, with TRBD1 identical over 8 bases. Germline assignment: CDR1 MNHNS and CDR2 SASEGT. The CDR3 length is 14 residues. V was pared by 4 bases and J by 2 bases, with 3 bases of the junction left unmatched. The CDR3 region has the DNA TGTGCCAGCAGTGCTTGGACAGGGAACTATGGCTACACCTTC. Translation: CASSAWTGNYGYTF.

The V call is TRBV4-2, the J call TRBJ2-1, with a possible D match to TRBD1 (6 bases). The CDR3 contains 17 residues. Trimming shortened V by 3 bases and J by 3 bases, and 18 bases separated the two germline ends. Per the germline V gene, CDR1 is LGHNA and CDR2 is YNFKEQ. As DNA, the CDR3 is TGTGCCAGCAGCCACGCCTCCGGGACACAAATCTACAATGAGCAGTTCTTC. This sequence encodes CASSHASGTQIYNEQFF.

The chain couples TRBV4-2 to TRBJ1-4, with D unclear. The CDR3 is 14 residues long. Germline lookup yields CDR1 LGHNA and CDR2 YNFKEQ. Trimming cost V 1 base and J 4 bases, with 7 bases left between them. The CDR3 DNA sequence: TGTGCCAGCAGCCAAGTCGGTTTTAATGAAAAACTGTTTTTT. It yields the protein CASSQVGFNEKLFF.

The chain links TRBV11-2 to TRBJ2-7; 11 bases map to TRBD1. Trimming removed 4 bases from V and 5 bases from J; junction bases left unmatched: 4. CDR1 and CDR2 from the germline V gene are SGHAT and FQNNGV. This CDR3 has 14 residues. CDR3 residues: CASSYGQGADEQYF. The CDR3 DNA follows: TGTGCCAGCAGCTATGGACAGGGGGCCGACGAGCAGTACTTC.

The J gene is TRBJ1-6, the V gene TRBV5-4; D not resolved. The V and J ends lost 0 bases and 0 bases respectively, with 16 bases between them. The CDR3 consists of 19 residues. Germline V CDR1 and CDR2: SGHNT, YYREEE (reference sequence). The chain's CDR3 is CASSLVLIPESSYNSPLHF. CDR3 DNA sequence: TGTGCCAGCAGCTTGGTTCTTATACCGGAGAGCTCCTATAATTCACCCCTCCACTTT.

V gene TRBV13 combines with J gene TRBJ2-1, with 7 nucleotides matching TRBD2. Germline V gene data show CDR1 as PRHDT and CDR2 as FYEKMQ (reference sequence). This CDR3 contains 15 residues. The V and J ends lost 4 bases and 0 bases, in that order; junction bases with no gene match: 3. CDR3 bases: TGTGCCAGCAGCTGGGGACTATTCTCCTACAATGAGCAGTTCTTC. The encoded protein is CASSWGLFSYNEQFF.

V usage is TRBV12-5 and J usage is TRBJ2-7; TRBD1 agrees at 9 bases. V shed 5 bases and J 1 base; nucleotides not matched to a gene: 3. The CDR3 runs to 14 residues. Germline V CDR1 and CDR2: LGHNT, FRNRAP. The DNA for the CDR3 is TGTGCTAGTGGTCCGGGACAGGGTTCCTACGAGCAGTACTTC. Protein sequence: CASGPGQGSYEQYF. Based on the CDR3 plus reference TRBV12-5 and TRBJ2-7, the full variable domain is DARVTQTPRHKVTEMGQEVTMRCQPILGHNTVFWYRQTMMQGLELLAYFRNRAPLDDSGMPKDRFSAEMPDATLATLKIQPSEPRDSAVYFCASGPGQGSYEQYFGPGTRLTVT.

This clone has more than one count but fewer than ten. This chain links TRBV19 with TRBJ1-5; D is perhaps TRBD1 (5 bases). CDR1 is LNHDA and CDR2 is SQIVND in the germline V gene (reference sequence). The length of the CDR3 is 13 residues. V lost 10 bases and J lost 7, with 17 bases in between. The CDR3 DNA is TGTGCCACCATAGGGACTTTGGGGCAGCCCCAGCATTTT. It codes for CATIGTLGQPQHF.

The rearrangement uses TRBV6-1 and TRBJ2-7; 9 bases map to TRBD2. The V segment lost 6 bases and the J segment 4 bases; nucleotides outside the gene matches: 7. The CDR3 is 14 amino acids. Looked up from germline, CDR1 is MNHNS and CDR2 is SASEGT. The CDR3 nucleotides are TGTGCCAGCAGGCGCGGGGGGGGAGGGTACGAGCAGTACTTC. Translating it yields CASRRGGGGYEQYF.

J is TRBJ1-1 and V is TRBV6-1; 9 nucleotides agree with TRBD1. CDR1 and CDR2 (germline): MNHNS, SASEGT. V was clipped by 4 bases and J by 4 bases; unmatched bases: 16. The CDR3 is 18 amino acids. DNA of the CDR3: TGTGCCAGCAGTGGGATGGGGACAGGGCGAATAAGGGCCACTGAAGCTTTCTTT. Encoded protein: CASSGMGTGRIRATEAFF.

This clone came up once. The V call is TRBV30, the J call TRBJ1-4; 8 bases are a match to TRBD1. The CDR3 has 15 amino acids. The V and J ends lost 1 base and 7 bases, in that order; junction bases with no gene match: 8. Germline V CDR1 and CDR2: GTSNPN, SVGIG (reference sequence). The CDR3 DNA is TGTGCCTGGAGTGGCAAGACAGGGGTTGTTGAAAAACTGTTTTTT. Translated: CAWSGKTGVVEKLFF.

This chain links TRBV6-5 with TRBJ1-3; the match to TRBD1 covers 7 bases. CDR3 size: 14 residues. Trimming took 6 bases from V and 1 from J; bases not matched to a gene: 3. Germline V CDR1 and CDR2: MNHEY, SVGAGI. This chain's CDR3 is CASSARGSGNTIYF. The CDR3 DNA reads TGTGCCAGCAGCGCCAGGGGGTCTGGAAACACCATATATTTT.

This sequence joins TRBV6-4 and TRBJ2-3; 8 bases are shared with TRBD2. The CDR3 loop spans 15 amino acids. After removal of 6 bases from V and 0 bases from J, the junction contained 5 bases not matched to a gene. Germline assignment: CDR1 MRHNA and CDR2 SNTAGT. This chain's CDR3 is CASSALAASTDTQYF. The CDR3 DNA is TGTGCCAGCAGCGCACTAGCGGCTAGCACAGATACGCAGTATTTT.

The V and J genes are TRBV18 and TRBJ2-7; 11 nucleotides align to TRBD1. The ends lost 3 bases at V and 5 bases at J; junction bases unmatched: 3. CDR3 length: 14 amino acids. CDR1 and CDR2 (germline): KGHSH, LQKENI. The CDR3 loop reads CASSPGTGGDEQYF. The CDR3 DNA reads TGTGCCAGCTCACCGGGGACAGGGGGAGACGAGCAGTACTTC.

This chain connects TRBV5-1 to TRBJ1-4; the D is unclear. This CDR3 has 14 amino acids. The germline V gene encodes CDR1 SGHRS and CDR2 YFSETQ. The V end lost 5 bases, the J end lost 4 bases, and 12 bases lay between the germline ends. As DNA, the CDR3 is TGCGCCAGCAGTGCTGAACGGGGTAATGAAAAACTGTTTTTT. Translating it yields CASSAERGNEKLFF.

CDR3 region: CASSQGLAEAVEQYF. CDR3 nucleotides: TGCGCCAGCAGCCAAGGCCTGGCCGAGGCAGTCGAGCAGTACTTC. The gene calls are TRBV4-3 and TRBJ2-7, with D uncertain. Germline V gives CDR1 LGHNA, CDR2 YSLEER. There are 15 residues in the CDR3. Trimming took 1 base from V and 6 from J, leaving 16 bases between them.

The chain uses TRBV7-8 and TRBJ1-5; 9 positions match TRBD1. Germline CDR1 SGHVS, CDR2 FQNEAQ. The V segment lost 5 bases and the J segment 6 bases; nucleotides outside the gene matches: 8. The CDR3 runs to 15 residues. As DNA, the CDR3 is TGTGCCAGCAGCCATGGACAGGGGCCGGGTCAGCCCCAGCATTTT. It encodes CASSHGQGPGQPQHF.

The CDR3 loop reads CASSLGTVWGNIQYF. CDR3 DNA sequence: TGTGCCAGCAGCTTGGGGACAGTATGGGGGAACATTCAGTACTTC. The rearrangement links TRBV7-9 to TRBJ2-4; 7 bases map to TRBD1. Germline CDR1 SEHNR, CDR2 FQNEAQ (reference sequence). The CDR3 spans 15 residues. V shed 3 bases, J shed 7 bases, and the junction held 9 bases outside the gene matches.

The V gene is TRBV6-5, the J gene TRBJ1-6, with TRBD1 identical over 7 bases. The CDR3 has 14 residues. V was pared by 5 bases and J by 6 bases, with 4 bases of the junction left unmatched. Per germline, CDR1 MNHEY and CDR2 SVGAGI. The CDR3 DNA is TGTGCCAGCAGTCGACAGGGCCCTAATTCACCCCTCCACTTT. Protein: CASSRQGPNSPLHF.